The 28 T cell receptor beta chains presented below share a single source sample, sequenced in a study of regulatory T cells in long-lasting Graves disease. Arm-PCR of CDR3 regions and iRepertoire HTBI primers were the basis on which TCR beta libraries were built. Each CDR3 protein is one row after TCRdb ran MiXCR on the multiplex PCR reads. The sample lists about 460,000 distinct CDR3 sequences; about 20% were seen once. Time point reported: persistent/refractory GD, antithyroid drugs over 5 years with positive TRAb. RNA extracted from PBMCs served as the sequencing template. This specimen was peripheral blood mononuclear cells (PBMCs), taken when the disease was refractory, from a patient treated with antithyroid drugs. The receptors were sampled from a female donor with Graves disease.

This CDR3 is CASRDSLRSGNTIYF. CDR3 nucleotides: TGTGCCAGCAGGGACAGTTTAAGATCTGGAAACACCATATATTTT. The chain joins TRBV6-1 to TRBJ1-3; the D gene is possibly TRBD1 (6 bases). Germline-derived CDR1 and CDR2 are MNHNS and SASEGT. CDR3 length: 15 amino acids. Trimming stripped 6 bases from V and 1 base from J, with 13 bases between.

The V call is TRBV19, the J call TRBJ2-7, with D perhaps matching TRBD1 (5 bases). Germline V CDR1 and CDR2: LNHDA, SQIVND (reference sequence). The V and J ends lost 6 bases and 2 bases respectively, with 11 bases between them. This CDR3 has 13 amino acids. CDR3 loop: CASRQADTYEQYF. CDR3 DNA: TGTGCCAGTAGGCAGGCGGACACCTACGAGCAGTACTTC.

This clonotype has a count of ten or more. The chain links TRBV6-1 to TRBJ2-2; tentative D call: TRBD1 (6 bases). V was shortened by 7 bases and J by 6 bases, with 18 bases between the two germline ends. CDR1 MNHNS and CDR2 SASEGT come from the germline V gene. The length of the CDR3 is 15 residues. CDR3 amino acids: CASTRSTGSSGELFF. The CDR3 DNA reads TGTGCCAGCACCCGGAGCACAGGGAGTTCCGGGGAGCTGTTTTTT.

This clonotype was picked up many times. The genes are TRBV2 and TRBJ1-4; possibly TRBD1 for D (5 bases). CDR3 size: 14 residues. Trimming took off 6 bases at V and 13 bases at J, with 21 bases between the two ends. Per germline, CDR1 SNHLY and CDR2 FYNNEI. CDR3 sequence (DNA): TGTGCCAGCAGACCGACAGCAAACTTACGTGGACTGTTTTTT. This codes for CASRPTANLRGLFF.

This clonotype has a count of ten or more. The rearrangement uses TRBV2 and TRBJ1-2; no clear D gene. Germline-derived CDR1 and CDR2 are SNHLY and FYNNEI. The CDR3 has 17 amino acids. V lost 2 bases, J lost 4 bases, and 20 bases lay in between. The CDR3 region is CASSERAGGPLPYGYTF. In nucleotides, the CDR3 is TGTGCCAGCAGTGAAAGGGCTGGCGGACCCCTACCCTATGGCTACACCTTC. Using reference TRBV2 and TRBJ1-2 for the parts outside the CDR3, the full variable domain is EPEVTQTPSHQVTQMGQEVILRCVPISNHLYFYWYRQILGQKVEFLVSFYNNEISEKSEIFDDQFSVERPDGSNFTLKIRSTKLEDSAMYFCASSERAGGPLPYGYTFGSGTRLTVV.

This clonotype was seen ten or more times. The chain employs TRBV11-2 and TRBJ2-7; TRBD1 aligns across 10 bases. V lost 3 bases and J lost 7; bases outside the gene matches: 6. The CDR3 length is 14 residues. CDR1 and CDR2 from the germline V gene are SGHAT and FQNNGV. This CDR3 reads CASSLDRGGREQYF. The CDR3 DNA is TGTGCCAGCAGCTTGGACAGGGGGGGTCGGGAGCAGTACTTC.

CDR3 in DNA: TGTGCCAGCAGCTTAAAGAGTGTTGATGTGAACACCATATATTTT. Translation: CASSLKSVDVNTIYF. The chain joins TRBV7-2 to TRBJ1-3; D remains ambiguous. Trimming took 2 bases from V and 7 from J, leaving 15 bases between them. CDR1 SGHTA and CDR2 FQGNSA come from the germline V gene. This CDR3 has 15 residues.

This clonotype was picked up a small number of times. The rearrangement links TRBV6-5 to TRBJ2-7; 7 positions match TRBD2. This CDR3 region has 14 residues. Germline V gives CDR1 MNHEY, CDR2 SVGAGI. V gave up 2 bases and J gave up 1 base; unmatched junction bases: 2. CDR3 sequence reads: CASSYLGGSYEQYF. The CDR3 DNA is TGTGCCAGCAGTTACCTCGGGGGGTCCTACGAGCAGTACTTC.

V gene TRBV30 combines with J gene TRBJ2-2; perhaps TRBD2 as D (6 bases). This CDR3 contains 14 residues. V gave up 2 bases and J gave up 7 bases, with 14 bases separating them. Looked up from germline, CDR1 is GTSNPN and CDR2 is SVGIG (reference sequence). For the CDR3, the DNA is TGTGCCTGGAGTATTAGGAGGGAAGGCGGGGAGCTGTTTTTT. Its translation is CAWSIRREGGELFF.

In this sample, this clonotype turned up many times. V gene TRBV28 combines with J gene TRBJ2-7; 12 nucleotides line up with TRBD1. From germline, CDR1 is MDHEN and CDR2 SYDVKM. Trimming took 9 bases from V and 5 from J; bases not matched to a gene: 5. This CDR3 is 13 amino acids long. The CDR3 loop reads CASWGQGADEQYF. The CDR3 DNA reads TGTGCCAGTTGGGGACAGGGGGCTGACGAGCAGTACTTC.

This clonotype has a handful of counts. This chain joins TRBV6-1 and TRBJ1-5, with 8 nucleotides matching TRBD1. CDR3 size: 14 residues. V gave up 7 bases and J gave up 5 bases; unmatched junction bases: 7. The germline gives CDR1 MNHNS, CDR2 SASEGT. The CDR3 DNA reads TGTGCCAGCAACCTACAGGGGGACGATCAGCCCCAGCATTTT. It codes for CASNLQGDDQPQHF.

On this clonotype itself: A much larger clone lies a single base off, so this may be a read error. The chain combines TRBV12-3 or TRBV12-4 with TRBJ2-4; 7 bases are shared with TRBD2. The CDR3 contains 14 residues. V was pared by 5 bases and J by 9 bases, with 10 bases of the junction left unmatched. CDR3: CASSPPRGETIQYF. CDR3 DNA: TGTGCCAGCAGTCCCCCCCGGGGGGAAACCATTCAGTACTTC.

This clonotype was picked up many times. The V call is TRBV7-2, the J call TRBJ1-1; 9 positions agree with TRBD1. Trimming removed 5 bases from V and 4 bases from J; junction bases left unmatched: 8. The CDR3 is 15 amino acids. CDR1 and CDR2 from the germline V gene are SGHTA and FQGNSA. In DNA form, the CDR3 reads TGTGCCAGCAGCATAGGGACAGGGATAGGCACTGAAGCTTTCTTT. Translating gives CASSIGTGIGTEAFF.

Only a few counts were recorded for this clonotype. The genes are TRBV20-1 and TRBJ2-4, with 7 positions matching TRBD2. The CDR3 contains 12 residues. V shed 6 bases, J shed 5 bases, and the junction held 4 bases outside the gene matches. The germline V gene has CDR1 DFQATT and CDR2 SNEGSKA (reference sequence). This chain's CDR3 is CSAGGRENIQYF. In nucleotides, the CDR3 is TGCAGTGCGGGGGGGAGGGAAAACATTCAGTACTTC.

This rearrangement joins TRBV6-2 or TRBV6-3 to TRBJ2-1; 10 bases line up with TRBD2. Germline assignment: CDR1 MNHEY and CDR2 SVGEGT. V lost 7 bases to trimming and J lost 7 bases; unmatched junction nucleotides: 16. CDR3 length: 17 amino acids. This chain's CDR3 is CASTSRTPSGSGNEQFF. CDR3 DNA: TGTGCCAGCACCTCCCGGACCCCTAGCGGGAGCGGGAATGAGCAGTTCTTC.

This clonotype has at least ten counts. The rearrangement links TRBV7-2 to TRBJ2-5, with no clear D. The germline V gene encodes CDR1 SGHTA and CDR2 FQGNSA. The CDR3 spans 14 residues. Trimming removed 4 bases at V and 1 base at J, with 10 bases between. The CDR3 protein is CASSSRQIQETQYF. DNA of the CDR3: TGTGCCAGCAGCTCCCGACAAATCCAAGAGACCCAGTACTTC.

The table lists this clonotype with many counts. V is TRBV28 and J is TRBJ2-7; the match to TRBD2 covers 11 bases. This CDR3 comprises 15 residues. Germline V gives CDR1 MDHEN, CDR2 SYDVKM. V shed 8 bases and J 1 base; nucleotides not matched to a gene: 7. The CDR3 sequence: CASQGTSGSSYEQYF. The CDR3 bases are TGTGCCAGCCAAGGAACTAGCGGGAGTTCCTACGAGCAGTACTTC.

The sample holds a few counts of this clonotype. This chain links TRBV28 with TRBJ2-2; no clear D. Germline V gene sequence: CDR1 MDHEN, CDR2 SYDVKM. The CDR3 has 16 residues. Trimming left V 7 bases short and J 7 bases short, with 22 bases between. The CDR3 nucleotides are TGTGCCAGCACTCCCCATTCGTCCGGTTTCGGCGGGGAGCTGTTTTTT. This encodes CASTPHSSGFGGELFF.

This clonotype was seen only a few times. The gene calls are TRBV29-1 and TRBJ1-4; TRBD1 is a possible D gene (6 bases). With 6 bases removed from V and 5 bases from J, the gap between germline ends came to 13 bases. The germline gives CDR1 SQVTM, CDR2 ANQGSEA. This CDR3 spans 13 amino acids. The CDR3: CSVRQVGNEKLFF. The CDR3 bases are TGCAGCGTCCGACAGGTCGGCAATGAAAAACTGTTTTTT. The full variable domain, in which reference TRBV29-1 and TRBJ1-4 provide the parts outside the CDR3, is SAVISQKPSRDICQRGTSLTIQCQVDSQVTMMFWYRQQPGQSLTLIATANQGSEATYESGFVIDKFPISRPNLTFSTLTVSNMSPEDSSIYLCSVRQVGNEKLFFGSGTQLSVL.

This clonotype was picked up many times. The J gene is TRBJ1-1, the V gene TRBV5-1; D not resolved. CDR3 length: 13 residues. CDR1 is SGHRS, CDR2 YFSETQ, per germline. V gave up 5 bases and J gave up 2 bases, with 10 bases separating them. CDR3 region: CASREGDNTEAFF. The CDR3 region has the DNA TGCGCCAGCAGGGAGGGTGATAACACTGAAGCTTTCTTT.

V gene TRBV6-1 combines with J gene TRBJ2-3, with D hard to call. The germline V gene encodes CDR1 MNHNS and CDR2 SASEGT. This CDR3 region has 13 residues. The V end lost 1 base, the J end lost 7 bases, and 9 bases lay between the germline ends. The CDR3 is CASSEVNWNTQYF. DNA of the CDR3: TGTGCCAGCAGTGAAGTAAATTGGAATACGCAGTATTTT.

This clonotype was seen at least ten times. The V gene is TRBV7-2, the J gene TRBJ2-5; 8 nucleotides match TRBD2. The CDR3 covers 17 residues. Trimming at V came to 1 base and at J to 4 bases, leaving 11 bases not matched to a gene. Germline CDR1 reads SGHTA; CDR2 reads FQGNSA. The CDR3 sequence: CASSLVAGGSLGETQYF. DNA of the CDR3: TGTGCCAGCAGCTTAGTGGCGGGGGGTTCCTTGGGAGAGACCCAGTACTTC.

The chain combines TRBV7-3 with TRBJ1-6; no definite D call. Germline V gene lookup returns CDR1 SGHTA and CDR2 FQGTGA. V lost 3 bases and J lost 2, with 14 bases in between. The CDR3 spans 17 residues. CDR3 loop: CASSFSLEGTYNSPLHF. The CDR3, as DNA: TGTGCCAGCAGCTTCTCTCTTGAGGGAACCTATAATTCACCCCTCCACTTT. The full variable domain, rest sourced from reference TRBV7-3 and TRBJ1-6, is GAGVSQTPSNKVTEKGKYVELRCDPISGHTALYWYRQSLGQGPEFLIYFQGTGAADDSGLPNDRFFAVRPEGSVSTLKIQRTERGDSAVYLCASSFSLEGTYNSPLHFGNGTRLTVT.

This clonotype was counted a few times. The chain is built from TRBV6-9 and TRBJ2-1; weak D call: TRBD2 (6 bases). The V gene lost 4 bases and the J gene lost 3 bases, with 13 bases spanning the gap. CDR3 size: 15 residues. Germline CDR1 MNHGY, CDR2 SVAAGI. The CDR3: CASSSLALDYNEQFF. The CDR3 region has the DNA TGTGCCAGCAGTTCTCTAGCGTTAGACTACAATGAGCAGTTCTTC.

This clonotype showed up many times. The chain uses TRBV30 and TRBJ2-4, with a tentative D call TRBD2 (6 bases). V lost 4 bases and J 5 bases, leaving 15 bases between the germline ends. The CDR3 is 14 amino acids. Germline CDR1 reads GTSNPN; CDR2 reads SVGIG (reference sequence). CDR3 sequence: CAWNKDLAQNIQYF. In DNA, the CDR3 is TGTGCCTGGAATAAGGACCTAGCGCAAAACATTCAGTACTTC. The full variable domain, completed using reference TRBV30 and TRBJ2-4, is SQTIHQWPATLVQPVGSPLSLECTVEGTSNPNLYWYRQAAGRGLQLLFYSVGIGQISSEVPQNLSASRPQDRQFILSSKKLLLSDSGFYLCAWNKDLAQNIQYFGAGTRLSVL.

There are a few counts of this clonotype. The chain carries TRBV5-1 and TRBJ2-3; D is unclear. The CDR3 covers 14 residues. The V and J ends lost 3 bases and 5 bases respectively, with 13 bases between them. Per germline, CDR1 SGHRS and CDR2 YFSETQ. The CDR3 loop is CASSSPGSKDTQYF. In DNA, the CDR3 is TGCGCCAGCAGCTCACCGGGCTCCAAAGATACGCAGTATTTT.

This clonotype was seen ten or more times. The chain employs TRBV20-1 and TRBJ2-5; D gene unclear. With 2 bases removed from V and 3 bases from J, the gap between germline ends came to 13 bases. The CDR3 runs 14 residues. Germline V CDR1 and CDR2: DFQATT, SNEGSKA (reference sequence). Written as DNA, the CDR3 is TGCAGTGCTAGACCCCCGGTAGCAGAAGAGACCCAGTACTTC. Amino acids: CSARPPVAEETQYF.

This clonotype was found a few times. Possible read error: a much larger clone is one base away. The rearrangement links TRBV6-2 or TRBV6-3 to TRBJ1-2; D remains ambiguous. Trimming took 2 bases from V and 9 from J, leaving 13 bases between them. The germline CDR1 and CDR2 sequences are MNHEY and SVGEGT. The CDR3 has 13 residues. The CDR3, as DNA: TGTGCCAGCAGTTACACGGAGTCCAACAGCTACACCTTC. Its protein is CASSYTESNSYTF.